These 20 T cell receptor beta chains were all obtained from the same sample, sequenced in a study of cytomegalovirus exposure and HLA in healthy donors. Researchers ran the PCR with 60 Vbeta and 13 Jbeta primers. Using immunoSEQ multiplex PCR, the repertoire was profiled, and TCRdb retains in-frame clones only, with some absent. The sample has about 180,000 clones, 80% to 85% seen once; the top ten hold roughly 2%. Sequencing was done on a sample of PBMCs. The origin of the receptors is a woman in her 30s in good health and CMV-seronegative.

In regard to this clone: This same CDR3 is encoded by further DNA sequences in the sample. The V and J genes are TRBV6-5 and TRBJ2-1, with 9 bases aligning to TRBD2. V lost 6 bases to trimming and J lost 8 bases; unmatched junction nucleotides: 8. This CDR3 has 14 residues. Germline values: CDR1 MNHEY, CDR2 SVGAGI. The CDR3 DNA is TGTGCCAGCAGCCACCTAGCGGGGCGGTATGAGCAGTTCTTC. Translated, it gives CASSHLAGRYEQFF.

This chain joins TRBV28 and TRBJ2-7; 8 nucleotides align to TRBD1. Germline V CDR1 and CDR2: MDHEN, SYDVKM. V dropped 6 bases and J dropped 3; count of bases not matched to a gene: 7. This CDR3 comprises 14 residues. The CDR3 nucleotides read TGTGCCAGCAGCAGATGGACAGGGAACTACGAGCAGTACTTC. This codes for CASSRWTGNYEQYF.

CDR3 nucleotide sequence: TGTGCCAGCAGTTTATTCCGAGCGAACACCGGGGAGCTGTTTTTT. This translates into CASSLFRANTGELFF. V gene TRBV27 combines with J gene TRBJ2-2; D ambiguous. In germline, CDR1 is MNHEY, CDR2 SMNVEV (reference sequence). CDR3 size: 15 residues. V was shortened by 1 base and J by 0 bases, with 6 bases between the two germline ends.

The J gene is TRBJ1-2, the V gene TRBV4-1; TRBD1 aligns across 12 bases. This CDR3 region has 19 residues. Trimming at V came to 4 bases and at J to 2 bases, leaving 14 bases not matched to a gene. CDR1 is MGHRA, CDR2 YSYEKL, per germline. The CDR3 region has the DNA TGCGCCAGCAGCCTCCCCGGGGGACAGGGGGCCCTGGGGAACTATGGCTACACCTTC. Its translation: CASSLPGGQGALGNYGYTF.

For this clone: Other DNA sequences from this sample encode an identical CDR3 as well. The chain has TRBV27 and TRBJ1-6; D is unclear. V was clipped by 2 bases and J by 4 bases, with 6 bases between them. This CDR3 is 14 amino acids long. CDR1 is MNHEY and CDR2 is SMNVEV in the germline V gene (reference sequence). The CDR3 is CASSLGSYNSPLHF. DNA for the CDR3: TGTGCCAGCAGTTTAGGTAGTTATAATTCACCCCTCCACTTT.

This chain uses TRBV30 with TRBJ1-5; the match to TRBD1 covers 7 bases. V was pared by 1 base and J by 6 bases, with 6 bases of the junction left unmatched. The CDR3 has 14 residues. Germline CDR1 GTSNPN, CDR2 SVGIG (reference sequence). CDR3 sequence (DNA): TGTGCCTGGAGTGGAGACAGGGTGATTCAGCCCCAGCATTTT. Protein product: CAWSGDRVIQPQHF.

CDR3 DNA sequence: TGTGCCAGCAGTGAAGGCAGCTCTGGGGCCAACGTCCTGACTTTC. Encoded protein: CASSEGSSGANVLTF. The V and J genes are TRBV6-1 and TRBJ2-6; D is unresolved. Trimming removed 1 base from V and 0 bases from J, with 4 bases in between. The CDR3 spans 15 residues. Germline CDR1 and CDR2: MNHNS and SASEGT.

The chain uses TRBV11-2 and TRBJ2-2, with D hard to call. Trimming removed 4 bases from V and 5 bases from J, with 8 bases in between. Germline CDR1 reads SGHAT; CDR2 reads FQNNGV. This CDR3 is built from 13 residues. The CDR3 sequence is CASSSTETGELFF. The CDR3 DNA follows: TGTGCCAGCAGCTCAACGGAGACCGGGGAGCTGTTTTTT.

The genes are TRBV2 and TRBJ2-5; 7 bases line up with TRBD1. Unmatched junction bases numbered 18, after V lost 4 bases and J lost 1 base. The CDR3 totals 19 residues. The germline V gene encodes CDR1 SNHLY and CDR2 FYNNEI. DNA of the CDR3: TGTGCCAGCAGTGGGGGGCCCTATACAGGGGCACTTTTCCAAGAGACCCAGTACTTC. It yields the protein CASSGGPYTGALFQETQYF.

This clone appeared a few times. The chain recombines TRBV27 with TRBJ1-6; 8 positions match TRBD1. CDR1 and CDR2 from the germline V gene are MNHEY and SMNVEV (reference sequence). V was clipped by 5 bases and J by 13 bases; unmatched bases: 7. The CDR3 loop spans 13 amino acids. CDR3 DNA: TGTGCCAGCAGTGGCAGGGGGCGCGGGCCCCTCCACTTT. Its protein is CASSGRGRGPLHF.

The chain combines TRBV6-6 with TRBJ1-5; D is undetermined. The CDR3 runs to 13 residues. V lost 5 bases to trimming and J lost 4 bases, with 9 bases between them. The germline CDR1 and CDR2 sequences are MNHNY and SVGAGI (reference sequence). The CDR3 DNA reads as TGTGCCAGCAGTAACCCGACAAATCAGCCCCAGCATTTT. This codes for CASSNPTNQPQHF.

The chain joins TRBV6-5 to TRBJ1-2; a possible D gene is TRBD1 (5 bases). Germline V CDR1 and CDR2: MNHEY, SVGAGI. The CDR3 runs to 11 residues. The V end was cut by 2 bases, the J end by 9 bases, with 7 bases between. The CDR3 spells CASSYQGSYTF. In nucleotides, the CDR3 is TGTGCCAGCAGTTACCAGGGTAGCTACACCTTC.

V gene TRBV19 combines with J gene TRBJ2-3, with 8 bases aligning to TRBD1. J gave up 4 bases and V 10 bases, and 7 bases lay outside the gene matches. The CDR3 contains 13 residues. Per germline, CDR1 LNHDA and CDR2 SQIVND (reference sequence). The CDR3 loop is CATSDRASDTQYF. CDR3 coding DNA: TGTGCCACCTCGGACAGGGCCTCAGATACGCAGTATTTT.

This chain joins TRBV2 and TRBJ1-1, with D maybe TRBD1 (5 bases). CDR1 SNHLY and CDR2 FYNNEI come from the germline V gene. The CDR3 consists of 14 residues. Trimming cost V 5 bases and J 0 bases, with 10 bases left between them. The chain's CDR3 is CASSFRGMNTEAFF. As DNA, the CDR3 is TGTGCCAGCAGTTTTAGGGGAATGAACACTGAAGCTTTCTTT.

The chain couples TRBV29-1 to TRBJ2-1; D not certain. Germline-derived CDR1 and CDR2 are SQVTM and ANQGSEA. The CDR3 spans 14 residues. V lost 3 bases and J lost 7, with 16 bases in between. The CDR3: CSVDLPSKRNEQFF. The CDR3 nucleotides are TGCAGCGTTGACCTCCCCTCAAAGAGGAATGAGCAGTTCTTC.

V is TRBV6-4 and J is TRBJ2-3; TRBD2 agrees at 13 bases. There are 16 residues in the CDR3. The junction had 5 bases not matched to a gene; V was cut back by 4 bases and J by 4 bases. From germline, CDR1 is MRHNA and CDR2 SNTAGT. The chain's CDR3 is CASSVRLAGGPDTQYF. DNA for the CDR3: TGTGCCAGCAGTGTCCGACTAGCGGGGGGCCCAGATACGCAGTATTTT.

The V call is TRBV9, the J call TRBJ2-1, with TRBD2 matching over 7 bases. The CDR3 contains 17 residues. The J segment lost 5 bases and the V segment lost 0 bases, leaving 11 bases of the junction unmatched. Germline assignment: CDR1 SGDLS and CDR2 YYNGEE. The CDR3 spells CASSVGQYSGSDNEQFF. CDR3 in DNA: TGTGCCAGCAGCGTAGGGCAGTATAGCGGGTCGGACAATGAGCAGTTCTTC.

On this clone: The junction departs from germline at one end; a sequencing error may be responsible. This chain connects TRBV4-1 to TRBJ2-6, with a weak D call TRBD1 (5 bases). Per germline, CDR1 MGHRA and CDR2 YSYEKL. There are 16 residues in the CDR3. CDR3 sequence reads: CASSQDRASGANGLTF. CDR3 nucleotides: TGCGCCAGCAGCCAAGATCGGGCGTCTGGGGCCAACGGCCTGACTTTC.

The rearrangement joins TRBV6-5 to TRBJ1-1; D unresolved. CDR1 and CDR2 from the germline V gene are MNHEY and SVGAGI. The CDR3 loop spans 13 amino acids. Trimming took 4 bases from V and 8 from J, leaving 14 bases between them. The CDR3 here is CASSSSADSEAFF. The CDR3, as DNA: TGTGCCAGCAGTTCCTCGGCGGACTCGGAAGCTTTCTTT.

Points on this clone: The junction does not match germline at one end; this may be a read error. The V and J genes are TRBV28 and TRBJ1-2; weak D call: TRBD1 (5 bases). The CDR3 runs to 14 residues. Germline V gives CDR1 MDHEN, CDR2 SYDVKM. The chain's CDR3 is CASTTLGVFYDYTF. Here the CDR3 DNA reads TGTGCCAGCACTACGCTAGGGGTCTTCTATGACTACACCTTC.